Following are 23 T cell receptor beta chains from one sample sequenced in a study of CXCR3-negative and CXCR3-positive naive CD8 T cells. Broader study findings: TRB CDR3s were more hydrophobic in CXCR3-positive than in CXCR3-negative naive cells.

These receptors lack a known antigen. 5' RACE with UMI labels generated the TRB cDNA libraries. TCRdb reprocessed the 5' RACE reads, keeping one entry per CDR3 protein, no DNA. The repertoire shows approximately 3,100 distinct CDR3 sequences; the top ten hold approximately 1.5%. The sample comprised naive CXCR3+ CD8+ T cells from blood. Stated subset: CD45RO-CCR7+CD27+CD95- naive CD8+ T cells expressing CXCR3 (TNR3+). The receptors come from a human donor in good health. Some clones in this sample may be carry-over from other donors' samples.

This clonotype is labeled medium-sized (0.01 to 0.1%) based on frequency. This sequence joins TRBV30 and TRBJ2-1; absent DNA, TCRdb's TRBD1 call cannot be checked. The CDR3 loop spans 13 amino acids. Per the germline V gene, CDR1 is GTSNPN and CDR2 is SVGIG (reference sequence). CDR3 loop: CAWSGTNRDEQFF.

According to its frequency, this clonotype is medium-sized. The genes are TRBV7-3 and TRBJ2-5; TCRdb returns TRBD1, unconfirmable since there is no DNA. This CDR3 spans 15 amino acids. The germline V gene has CDR1 SGHTA and CDR2 FQGTGA. The CDR3 is CASSPTGTVGETQYF.

Considering frequency, this clonotype is medium-sized. The chain combines TRBV29-1 with TRBJ2-3; with no DNA, the TCRdb D assignment of TRBD2 cannot be verified. Germline-derived CDR1 and CDR2 are SQVTM and ANQGSEA. The CDR3 has 15 amino acids. CDR3: CSVDGTSGSTDTQYF.

This clonotype is classed as medium-sized by frequency. The chain recombines TRBV5-4 with TRBJ2-3; TCRdb indicates TRBD1, and absent DNA this call remains unverified. The CDR3 totals 12 residues. The germline V gene has CDR1 SGHNT and CDR2 YYREEE (reference sequence). CDR3 loop: CASSRGQGSQYF.

The genes are TRBV10-2 and TRBJ1-1. CDR3 length: 13 residues. CDR1 and CDR2 (germline): WSHSY, SAAADI. The CDR3 sequence: CASSEFGNTEAFF.

In terms of frequency, this clonotype is medium-sized (0.01 to 0.1%). The rearrangement uses TRBV14 and TRBJ2-1. Germline assignment: CDR1 SGHDN and CDR2 FVKESK. The CDR3 is 16 residues long. CDR3 sequence: CASSQPWGLPYNEQFF.

The chain employs TRBV29-1 and TRBJ1-2; TCRdb indicates TRBD1, and absent DNA this call remains unverified. The CDR3 totals 11 residues. Germline V gene data show CDR1 as SQVTM and CDR2 as ANQGSEA. This chain's CDR3 is CSGGQGDGYTF.

According to its frequency, this clonotype is medium-sized. The chain links TRBV30 to TRBJ2-1. Germline CDR1 reads GTSNPN; CDR2 reads SVGIG (reference sequence). There are 11 residues in the CDR3. CDR3 region: CAWSDLGEQFF.

The chain has TRBV18 and TRBJ2-1. Germline V gene lookup returns CDR1 KGHSH and CDR2 LQKENI. The CDR3 is 15 amino acids. The CDR3 loop reads CASSPAEPSYNEQFF.

The chain combines TRBV19 with TRBJ1-1; TCRdb designates TRBD1, a call that cannot be tested without DNA. This CDR3 region has 14 residues. The germline V gene has CDR1 LNHDA and CDR2 SQIVND (reference sequence). Here the CDR3 reads CASIPGQLNTEAFF.

The V call is TRBV2, the J call TRBJ1-1; with no DNA, the TCRdb D assignment of TRBD1 cannot be verified. Germline CDR1 SNHLY, CDR2 FYNNEI. The CDR3 is 13 amino acids. CDR3 protein: CASTRQENTEAFF.

By frequency, this clonotype registers medium-sized. The genes are TRBV7-9 and TRBJ2-3; without DNA, the TCRdb call of TRBD2 cannot be checked. The CDR3 extends over 17 amino acids. Germline-derived CDR1 and CDR2 are SEHNR and FQNEAQ (reference sequence). The chain's CDR3 is CASSSSSGRLGTDTQYF.

This clonotype registers medium-sized by frequency. The chain carries TRBV4-1 and TRBJ2-7; the TCRdb D gene call, TRBD2, has no DNA to confirm it. The CDR3 covers 13 residues. Germline loops: CDR1 MGHRA, CDR2 YSYEKL. This CDR3 is CASSLVVADEQYF.

By frequency, this clonotype is medium-sized (0.01 to 0.1%). This chain joins TRBV7-3 and TRBJ2-7; TCRdb designates TRBD1, a call that cannot be tested without DNA. The V gene's germline CDR1 is SGHTA and CDR2 FQGTGA. This CDR3 comprises 20 residues. CDR3 sequence: CASTHRPRRTGWVGSYEQYF.

The chain combines TRBV19 with TRBJ1-5; TCRdb returns TRBD1, unconfirmable since there is no DNA. The CDR3 is 14 residues long. Germline V gene lookup returns CDR1 LNHDA and CDR2 SQIVND (reference sequence). This CDR3 reads CASSPDSIDQPQHF.

This clonotype is called medium-sized (0.01 to 0.1%) based on its frequency. The chain employs TRBV4-1 and TRBJ2-3; TCRdb picks TRBD2, but there is no DNA to check that call. Germline assignment: CDR1 MGHRA and CDR2 YSYEKL. The CDR3 is 16 residues long. The chain's CDR3 is CASSQPSGASTDTQYF.

This chain uses TRBV15 with TRBJ2-3. The germline gives CDR1 LNHNV, CDR2 YYDKDF (reference sequence). The CDR3 has 12 amino acids. The CDR3 sequence is CATSSAGDTQYF.

Considering frequency, this clonotype is medium-sized. This CDR3 is CASSSSDRVRETQYF. The chain couples TRBV12-3 or TRBV12-4 to TRBJ2-5; TCRdb calls TRBD1, which cannot be checked without DNA. There are 15 residues in the CDR3.

Considering frequency, this clonotype is medium-sized. This rearrangement joins TRBV2 to TRBJ2-1; TCRdb returns TRBD2, unconfirmable since there is no DNA. The CDR3 is 15 amino acids. The germline gives CDR1 SNHLY, CDR2 FYNNEI. This CDR3 reads CASSEVTREYNEQFF.

In terms of frequency, this clonotype is medium-sized. V gene TRBV4-3 combines with J gene TRBJ2-7. The CDR3 sequence is 14 residues long. Germline loops: CDR1 LGHNA, CDR2 YSLEER. This chain's CDR3 is CASSPTGSSYEQYF.

By frequency, this clonotype is medium-sized. This chain links TRBV11-2 with TRBJ2-2; without DNA, the TCRdb call of TRBD1 cannot be checked. The germline V gene encodes CDR1 SGHAT and CDR2 FQNNGV. This CDR3 region has 15 residues. The CDR3 here is CASSLVIRGLGELFF.

This clonotype ranks as medium-sized in terms of frequency. The CDR3: CASSYPGTGLNSNQPQHF. The V gene is TRBV6-6, the J gene TRBJ1-5; the TRBD1 assignment by TCRdb is unverifiable without DNA. The CDR3 is made up of 18 amino acids. Per germline, CDR1 MNHNY and CDR2 SVGAGI (reference sequence).

Measured by frequency, this clonotype is medium-sized. V is TRBV29-1 and J is TRBJ1-2; the D gene TCRdb calls, TRBD1, cannot be checked with no DNA. Germline V gives CDR1 SQVTM, CDR2 ANQGSEA. The CDR3 covers 12 residues. The CDR3 loop reads CSVVRPDYGYTF. The entire variable domain, with the rest obtained from reference TRBV29-1 and TRBJ1-2, is as follows: SAVISQKPSRDICQRGTSLTIQCQVDSQVTMMFWYRQQPGQSLTLIATANQGSEATYESGFVIDKFPISRPNLTFSTLTVSNMSPEDSSIYLCSVVRPDYGYTFGSGTRLTVV.